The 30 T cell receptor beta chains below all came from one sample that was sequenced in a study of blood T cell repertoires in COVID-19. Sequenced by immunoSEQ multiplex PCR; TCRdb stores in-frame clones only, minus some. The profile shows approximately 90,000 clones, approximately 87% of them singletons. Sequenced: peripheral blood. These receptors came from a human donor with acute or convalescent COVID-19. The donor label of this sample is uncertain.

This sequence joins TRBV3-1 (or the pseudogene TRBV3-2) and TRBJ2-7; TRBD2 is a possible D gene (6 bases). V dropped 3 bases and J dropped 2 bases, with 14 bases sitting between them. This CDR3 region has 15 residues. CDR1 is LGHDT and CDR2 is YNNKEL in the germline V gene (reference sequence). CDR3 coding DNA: TGTGCCAGCAGCCAGGGGGGTGGTGGGACCTACGAGCAGTACTTC. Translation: CASSQGGGGTYEQYF.

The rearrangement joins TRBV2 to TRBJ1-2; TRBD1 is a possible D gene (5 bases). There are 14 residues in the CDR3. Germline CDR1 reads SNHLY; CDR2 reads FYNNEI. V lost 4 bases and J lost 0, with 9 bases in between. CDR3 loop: CASSGAGTNYGYTF. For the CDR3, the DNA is TGTGCCAGCAGTGGGGCAGGGACTAACTATGGCTACACCTTC. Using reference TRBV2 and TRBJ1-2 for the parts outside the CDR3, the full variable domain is EPEVTQTPSHQVTQMGQEVILRCVPISNHLYFYWYRQILGQKVEFLVSFYNNEISEKSEIFDDQFSVERPDGSNFTLKIRSTKLEDSAMYFCASSGAGTNYGYTFGSGTRLTVV.

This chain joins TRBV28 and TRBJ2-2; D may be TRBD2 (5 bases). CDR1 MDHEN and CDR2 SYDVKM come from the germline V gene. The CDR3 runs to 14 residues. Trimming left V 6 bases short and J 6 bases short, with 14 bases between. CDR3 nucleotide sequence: TGTGCCAGCAGCCCCACCCGGGGATCCGGGGAGCTGTTTTTT. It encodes CASSPTRGSGELFF.

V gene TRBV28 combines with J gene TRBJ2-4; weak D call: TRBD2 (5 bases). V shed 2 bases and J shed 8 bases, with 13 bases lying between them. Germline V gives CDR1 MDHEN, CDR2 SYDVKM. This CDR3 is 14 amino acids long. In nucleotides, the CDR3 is TGTGCCAGCAGTTTAGAGAGGGCCGGCGACATTCAGTACTTC. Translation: CASSLERAGDIQYF.

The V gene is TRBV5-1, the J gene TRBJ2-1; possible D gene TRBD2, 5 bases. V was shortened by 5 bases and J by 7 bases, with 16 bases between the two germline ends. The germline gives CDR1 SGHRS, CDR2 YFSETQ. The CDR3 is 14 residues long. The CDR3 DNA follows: TGCGCCAGCAGGGAGGATTTTACGGGGAATGAGCAGTTCTTC. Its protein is CASREDFTGNEQFF.

CDR3 in amino acids: CAWSQGLAGGGETQYF. In DNA, the CDR3 is TGTGCCTGGAGTCAGGGACTAGCGGGGGGAGGGGAGACCCAGTACTTC. The genes are TRBV30 and TRBJ2-5; 15 bases fit TRBD2. This CDR3 comprises 16 residues. Germline V gene sequence: CDR1 GTSNPN, CDR2 SVGIG (reference sequence). Unmatched junction bases numbered 6, after V lost 2 bases and J lost 5 bases. Combining the CDR3 with reference TRBV30 and TRBJ2-5 gives the whole variable domain SQTIHQWPATLVQPVGSPLSLECTVEGTSNPNLYWYRQAAGRGLQLLFYSVGIGQISSEVPQNLSASRPQDRQFILSSKKLLLSDSGFYLCAWSQGLAGGGETQYFGPGTRLLVL.

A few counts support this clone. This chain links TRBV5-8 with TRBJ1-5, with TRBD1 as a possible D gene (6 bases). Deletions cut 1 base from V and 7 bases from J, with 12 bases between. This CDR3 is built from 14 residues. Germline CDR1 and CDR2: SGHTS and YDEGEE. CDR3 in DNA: TGTGCCAGCAGCTTGAGTCAGGGGTGGCAGCCCCAGCATTTT. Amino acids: CASSLSQGWQPQHF.

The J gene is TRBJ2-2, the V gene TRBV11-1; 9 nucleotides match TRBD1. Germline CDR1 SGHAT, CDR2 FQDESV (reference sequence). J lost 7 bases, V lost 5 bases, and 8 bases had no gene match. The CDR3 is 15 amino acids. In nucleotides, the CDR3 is TGTGCCAGCAGCCCATGGGACAGGGCAGACGGGGAGCTGTTTTTT. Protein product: CASSPWDRADGELFF.

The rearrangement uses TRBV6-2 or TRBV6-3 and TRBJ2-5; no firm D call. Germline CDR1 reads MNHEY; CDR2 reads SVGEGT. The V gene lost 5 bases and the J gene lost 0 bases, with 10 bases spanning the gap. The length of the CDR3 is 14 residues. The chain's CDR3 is CASSPRGYQETQYF. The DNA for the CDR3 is TGTGCCAGCAGTCCCCGAGGTTACCAAGAGACCCAGTACTTC.

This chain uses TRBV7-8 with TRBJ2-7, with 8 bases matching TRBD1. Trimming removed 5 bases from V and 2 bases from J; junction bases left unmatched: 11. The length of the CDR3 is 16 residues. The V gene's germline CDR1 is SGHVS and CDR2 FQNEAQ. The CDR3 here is CASSREAGTGAYEQYF. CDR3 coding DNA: TGTGCCAGCAGCCGAGAGGCCGGGACAGGTGCCTACGAGCAGTACTTC.

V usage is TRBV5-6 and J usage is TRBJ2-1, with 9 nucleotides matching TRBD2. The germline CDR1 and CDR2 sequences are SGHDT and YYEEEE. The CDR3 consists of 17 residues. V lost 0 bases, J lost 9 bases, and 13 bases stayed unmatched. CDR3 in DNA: TGTGCCAGCAGCTTGGGGTTCGGCGGGGGGGCGACCAGTGAGCAGTTCTTC. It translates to CASSLGFGGGATSEQFF.

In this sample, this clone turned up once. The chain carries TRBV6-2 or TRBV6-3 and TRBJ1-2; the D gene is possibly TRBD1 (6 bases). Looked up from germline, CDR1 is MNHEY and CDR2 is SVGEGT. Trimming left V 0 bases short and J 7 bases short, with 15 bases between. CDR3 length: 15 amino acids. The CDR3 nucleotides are TGTGCCAGCAGTTACTCAGGCAGGGGTTCCCCTGGCTACACCTTC. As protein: CASSYSGRGSPGYTF.

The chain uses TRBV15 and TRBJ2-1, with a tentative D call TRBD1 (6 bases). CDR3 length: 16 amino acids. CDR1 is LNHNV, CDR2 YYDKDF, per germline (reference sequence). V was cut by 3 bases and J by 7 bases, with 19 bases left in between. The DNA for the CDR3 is TGTGCCACCAGCAGCCTGGGGCAGGGGCGGTGGAATGAGCAGTTCTTC. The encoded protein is CATSSLGQGRWNEQFF.

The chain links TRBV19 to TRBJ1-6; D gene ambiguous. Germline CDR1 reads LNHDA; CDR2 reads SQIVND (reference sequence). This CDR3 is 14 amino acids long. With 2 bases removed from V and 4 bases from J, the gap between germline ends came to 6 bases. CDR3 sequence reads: CASSITGYNSPLHF. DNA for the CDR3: TGTGCCAGTAGTATAACGGGGTATAATTCACCCCTCCACTTT. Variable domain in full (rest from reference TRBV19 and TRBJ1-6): DGGITQSPKYLFRKEGQNVTLSCEQNLNHDAMYWYRQDPGQGLRLIYYSQIVNDFQKGDIAEGYSVSREKKESFPLTVTSAQKNPTAFYLCASSITGYNSPLHFGNGTRLTVT.

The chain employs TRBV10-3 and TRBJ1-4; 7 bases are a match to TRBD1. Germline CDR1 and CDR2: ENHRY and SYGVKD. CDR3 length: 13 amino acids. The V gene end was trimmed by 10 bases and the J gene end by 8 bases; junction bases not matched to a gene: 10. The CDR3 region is CATETGRGEKLFF. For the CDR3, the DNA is TGTGCCACGGAGACAGGGAGAGGGGAAAAACTGTTTTTT.

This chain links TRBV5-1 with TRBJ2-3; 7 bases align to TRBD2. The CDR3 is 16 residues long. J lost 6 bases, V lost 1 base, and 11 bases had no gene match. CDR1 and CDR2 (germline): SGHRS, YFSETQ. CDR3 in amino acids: CASSLISGTTGDTQYF. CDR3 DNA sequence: TGCGCCAGCAGCTTGATAAGCGGGACTACCGGGGATACGCAGTATTTT.

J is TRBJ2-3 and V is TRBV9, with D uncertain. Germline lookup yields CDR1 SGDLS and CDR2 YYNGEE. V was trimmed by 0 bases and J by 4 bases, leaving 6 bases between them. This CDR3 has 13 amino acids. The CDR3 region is CASSVANADTQYF. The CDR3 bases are TGTGCCAGCAGCGTAGCTAACGCAGATACGCAGTATTTT.

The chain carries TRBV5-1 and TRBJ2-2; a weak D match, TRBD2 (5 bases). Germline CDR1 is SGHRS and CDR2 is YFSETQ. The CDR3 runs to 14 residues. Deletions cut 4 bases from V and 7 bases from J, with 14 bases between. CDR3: CASSTSLGSGELFF. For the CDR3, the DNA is TGCGCCAGCAGCACCTCGTTGGGGAGCGGGGAGCTGTTTTTT.

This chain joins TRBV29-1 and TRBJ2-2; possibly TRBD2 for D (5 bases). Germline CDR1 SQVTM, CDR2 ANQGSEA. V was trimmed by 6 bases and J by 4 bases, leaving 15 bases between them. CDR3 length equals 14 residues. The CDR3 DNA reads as TGCAGCGTCCTAGAGGGCTCTGGCACCGGGGAGCTGTTTTTT. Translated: CSVLEGSGTGELFF.

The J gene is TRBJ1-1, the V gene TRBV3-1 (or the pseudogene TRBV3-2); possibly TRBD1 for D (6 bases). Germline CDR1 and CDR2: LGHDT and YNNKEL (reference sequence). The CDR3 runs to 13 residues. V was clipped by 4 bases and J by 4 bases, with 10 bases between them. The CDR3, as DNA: TGTGCCAGCAGCCTCCCAGGGGCCACTGAAGCTTTCTTT. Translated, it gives CASSLPGATEAFF.

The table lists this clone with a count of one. CDR3 bases: TGTGCCAGCAGTTGGGGGGACGGGGCCTACGAGCAGTACTTC. As protein: CASSWGDGAYEQYF. This chain joins TRBV2 and TRBJ2-7; possibly TRBD2 for D (6 bases). Germline V gene data show CDR1 as SNHLY and CDR2 as FYNNEI. The CDR3 is 14 residues long. The V and J ends lost 5 bases and 2 bases respectively, with 13 bases between them.

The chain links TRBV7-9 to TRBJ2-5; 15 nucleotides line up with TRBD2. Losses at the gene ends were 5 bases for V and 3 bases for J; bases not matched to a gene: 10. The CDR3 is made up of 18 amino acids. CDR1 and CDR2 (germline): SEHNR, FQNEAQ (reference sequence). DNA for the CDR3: TGTGCCAGCAGCACAGGACTAGCGGGGGGGCCTGAGAAAGAGACCCAGTACTTC. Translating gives CASSTGLAGGPEKETQYF.

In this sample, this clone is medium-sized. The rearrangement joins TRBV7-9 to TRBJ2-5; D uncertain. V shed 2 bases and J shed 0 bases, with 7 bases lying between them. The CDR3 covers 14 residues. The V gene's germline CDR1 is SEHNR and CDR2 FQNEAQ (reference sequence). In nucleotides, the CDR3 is TGTGCCAGCAGCTTACACGGGTACCAAGAGACCCAGTACTTC. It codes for CASSLHGYQETQYF.

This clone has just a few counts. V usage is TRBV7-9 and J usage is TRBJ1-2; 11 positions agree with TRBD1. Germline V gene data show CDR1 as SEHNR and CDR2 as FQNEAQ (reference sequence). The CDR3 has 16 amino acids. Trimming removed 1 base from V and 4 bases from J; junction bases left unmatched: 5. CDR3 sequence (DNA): TGTGCCAGCAGCTTAGGCGGACAGGGGGCGGCCTATGGCTACACCTTC. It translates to CASSLGGQGAAYGYTF.

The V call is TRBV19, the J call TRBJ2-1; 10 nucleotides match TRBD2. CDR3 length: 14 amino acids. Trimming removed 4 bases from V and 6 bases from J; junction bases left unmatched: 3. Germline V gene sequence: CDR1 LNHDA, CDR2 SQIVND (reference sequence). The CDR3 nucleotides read TGTGCCAGTAGTAAGACTAGCGGGCCCAATGAGCAGTTCTTC. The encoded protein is CASSKTSGPNEQFF.

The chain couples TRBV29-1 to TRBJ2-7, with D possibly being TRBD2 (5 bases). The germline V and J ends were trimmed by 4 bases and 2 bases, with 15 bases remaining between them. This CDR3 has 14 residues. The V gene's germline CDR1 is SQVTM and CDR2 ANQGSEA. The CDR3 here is CSVGEGHAAYEQYF. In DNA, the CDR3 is TGCAGCGTTGGAGAGGGTCACGCGGCCTACGAGCAGTACTTC.

The CDR3 loop reads CATSDTTGLGYGYTF. CDR3 DNA sequence: TGTGCCACCAGTGATACCACAGGGCTTGGTTATGGCTACACCTTC. The chain combines TRBV24-1 with TRBJ1-2; weak D call: TRBD1 (6 bases). V was shortened by 3 bases and J by 5 bases, with 15 bases between the two germline ends. This CDR3 region has 15 residues. Germline CDR1 KGHDR, CDR2 SFDVKD.

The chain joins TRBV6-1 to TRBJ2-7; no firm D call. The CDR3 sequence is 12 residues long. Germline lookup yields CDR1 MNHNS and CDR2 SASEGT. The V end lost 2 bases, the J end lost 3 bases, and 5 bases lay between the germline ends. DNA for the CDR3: TGTGCCAGCAGTGAACTTCTCTACGAGCAGTACTTC. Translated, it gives CASSELLYEQYF.

DNA of the CDR3: TGTGCCTGGAGAAAAATTGGGGGCGGGCTTCCTGGGGCCAACGTCCTGACTTTC. It translates to CAWRKIGGGLPGANVLTF. The genes are TRBV30 and TRBJ2-6; tentative D call: TRBD1 (6 bases). In germline, CDR1 is GTSNPN, CDR2 SVGIG (reference sequence). V lost 3 bases to trimming and J lost 2 bases, with 20 bases between them. This CDR3 comprises 18 residues.

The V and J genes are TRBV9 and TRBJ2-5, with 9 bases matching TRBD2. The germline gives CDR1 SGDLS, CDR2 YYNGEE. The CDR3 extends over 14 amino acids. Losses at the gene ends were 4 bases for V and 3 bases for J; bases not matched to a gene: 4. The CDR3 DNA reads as TGTGCCAGCAGCCCCCGGACTAGCGAAGAGACCCAGTACTTC. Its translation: CASSPRTSEETQYF.